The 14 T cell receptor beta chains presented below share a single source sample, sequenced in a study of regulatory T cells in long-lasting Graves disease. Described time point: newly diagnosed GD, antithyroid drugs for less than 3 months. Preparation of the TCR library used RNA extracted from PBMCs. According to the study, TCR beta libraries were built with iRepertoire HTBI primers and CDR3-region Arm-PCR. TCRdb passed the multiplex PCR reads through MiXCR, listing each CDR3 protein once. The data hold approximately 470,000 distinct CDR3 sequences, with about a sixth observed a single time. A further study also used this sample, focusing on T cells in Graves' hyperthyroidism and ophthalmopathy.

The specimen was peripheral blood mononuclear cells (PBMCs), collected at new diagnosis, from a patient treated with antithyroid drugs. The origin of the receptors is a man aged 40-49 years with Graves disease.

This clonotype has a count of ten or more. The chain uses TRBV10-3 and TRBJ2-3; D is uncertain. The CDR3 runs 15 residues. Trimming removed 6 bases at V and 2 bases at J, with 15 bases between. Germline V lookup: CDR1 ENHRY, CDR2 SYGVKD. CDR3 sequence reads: CAIRTLLGSTDTQYF. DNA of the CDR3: TGTGCCATCAGGACGTTGCTGGGATCCACAGATACGCAGTATTTT.

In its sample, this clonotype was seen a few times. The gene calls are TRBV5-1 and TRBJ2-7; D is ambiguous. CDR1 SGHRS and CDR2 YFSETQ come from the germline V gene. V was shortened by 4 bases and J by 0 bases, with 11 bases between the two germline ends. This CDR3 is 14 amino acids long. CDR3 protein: CASSTEEFSYEQYV. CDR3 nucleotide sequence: TGCGCCAGCAGCACGGAAGAATTCTCCTACGAGCAGTACGTC.

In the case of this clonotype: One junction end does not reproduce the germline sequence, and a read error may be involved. CDR3: CASTHPGQKSIQYF. The CDR3 DNA follows: TGTGCCAGCACCCATCCGGGACAGAAAAGCATTCAGTACTTC. This sequence joins TRBV11-3 and TRBJ2-4; 7 nucleotides line up with TRBD1. This CDR3 contains 14 residues. From germline, CDR1 is SGHNT and CDR2 YENEEA.

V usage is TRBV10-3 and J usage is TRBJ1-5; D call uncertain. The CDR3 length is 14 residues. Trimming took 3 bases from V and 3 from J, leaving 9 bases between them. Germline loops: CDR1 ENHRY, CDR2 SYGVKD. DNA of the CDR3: TGTGCCATCAGTGATTGGAGTGACAATCAGCCCCAGCATTTT. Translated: CAISDWSDNQPQHF.

CDR3 bases: TGTGCCACCAGTGAGCCTGGACACATCACCGGGGAGCTGTTTTTT. This gives the protein CATSEPGHITGELFF. The V and J genes are TRBV24-1 and TRBJ2-2; maybe TRBD1 (5 bases). Trimming took 4 bases from V and 4 from J, leaving 12 bases between them. The CDR3 extends over 15 amino acids. Germline V lookup: CDR1 KGHDR, CDR2 SFDVKD.

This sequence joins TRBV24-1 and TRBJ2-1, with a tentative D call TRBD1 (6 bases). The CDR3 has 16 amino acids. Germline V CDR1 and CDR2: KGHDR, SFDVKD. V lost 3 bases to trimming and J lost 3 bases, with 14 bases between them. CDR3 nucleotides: TGTGCCACCAGTGATCCTAGGACAGTAGGCTACAATGAGCAGTTCTTC. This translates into CATSDPRTVGYNEQFF.

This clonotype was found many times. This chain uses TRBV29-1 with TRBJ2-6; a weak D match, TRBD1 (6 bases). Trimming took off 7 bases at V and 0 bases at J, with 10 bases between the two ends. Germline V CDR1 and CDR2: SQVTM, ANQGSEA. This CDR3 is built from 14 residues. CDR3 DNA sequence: TGCAGCGCCGGGGACACCTCTGGGGCCAACGTCCTGACTTTC. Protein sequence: CSAGDTSGANVLTF.

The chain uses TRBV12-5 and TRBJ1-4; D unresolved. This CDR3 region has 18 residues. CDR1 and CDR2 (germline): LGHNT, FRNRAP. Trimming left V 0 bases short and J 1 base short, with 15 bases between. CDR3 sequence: CASGLVLGRQITNEKLFF. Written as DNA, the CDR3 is TGTGCTAGTGGTTTGGTACTCGGACGGCAGATAACTAATGAAAAACTGTTTTTT.

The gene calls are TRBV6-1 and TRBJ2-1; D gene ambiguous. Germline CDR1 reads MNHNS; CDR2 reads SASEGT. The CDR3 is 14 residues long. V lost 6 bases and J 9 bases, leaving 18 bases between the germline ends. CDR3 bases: TGTGCCAGCAGCCCCTTGGACCGGGTGGGTGAGCAGTTCTTC. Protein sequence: CASSPLDRVGEQFF.

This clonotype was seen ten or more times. In DNA form, the CDR3 reads TGTGCCAGCAGCTTAAATACTGGACTAGCGGGAGTAAATGAGCAGTTCTTC. Its protein product is CASSLNTGLAGVNEQFF. V usage is TRBV7-3 and J usage is TRBJ2-1; 13 bases are shared with TRBD2. Germline V gene sequence: CDR1 SGHTA, CDR2 FQGTGA. The V gene end was trimmed by 1 base and the J gene end by 7 bases; junction bases not matched to a gene: 7. The CDR3 runs 17 residues.

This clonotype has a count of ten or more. CDR3 coding DNA: TGCAGTGCTAGAAAAACAGGGGGGAACACTGAAGCTTTCTTT. Translated: CSARKTGGNTEAFF. The gene calls are TRBV20-1 and TRBJ1-1; 8 positions agree with TRBD1. The length of the CDR3 is 14 residues. Germline assignment: CDR1 DFQATT and CDR2 SNEGSKA (reference sequence). Trimming took 2 bases from V and 1 from J; bases not matched to a gene: 3.

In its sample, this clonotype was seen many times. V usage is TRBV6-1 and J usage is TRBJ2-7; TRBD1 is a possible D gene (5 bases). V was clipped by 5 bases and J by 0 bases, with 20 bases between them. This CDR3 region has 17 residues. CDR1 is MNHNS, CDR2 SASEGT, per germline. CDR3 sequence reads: CASSRQNLGSRSYEQYF. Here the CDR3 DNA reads TGTGCCAGCAGTCGACAGAATCTGGGCTCCCGCTCCTACGAGCAGTACTTC.

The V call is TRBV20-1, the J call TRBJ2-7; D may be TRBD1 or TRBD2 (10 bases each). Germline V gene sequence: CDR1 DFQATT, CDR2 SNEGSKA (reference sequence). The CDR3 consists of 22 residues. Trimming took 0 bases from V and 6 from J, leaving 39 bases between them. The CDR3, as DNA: TGCAGTGCTAGAGATGCCCTACACGCCGGGACAGGGGAAGGGCTAGCGGGAGCCGAGCAGTACTTC. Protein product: CSARDALHAGTGEGLAGAEQYF.

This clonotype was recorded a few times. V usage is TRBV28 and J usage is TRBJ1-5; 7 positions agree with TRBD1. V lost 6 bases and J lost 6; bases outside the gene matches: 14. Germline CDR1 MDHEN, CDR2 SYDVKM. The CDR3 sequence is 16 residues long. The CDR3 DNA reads TGTGCCAGCAGGATTAATAGGGGGCGCCTTGGTCAGCCCCAGCATTTT. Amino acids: CASRINRGRLGQPQHF.